These 27 T cell receptor beta chains were all obtained from the same sample, sequenced in a study of blood T cell repertoires in COVID-19. TCRdb's table, derived via immunoSEQ multiplex PCR, lists solely in-frame clones and lacks some. The sample lists 55,000 to 90,000 clones; more than 85% were seen once. Sequenced material: peripheral blood. These receptors all come from a man between 65 and 85 years old with active COVID-19.

V and J are TRBV19 and TRBJ2-1; D is possibly TRBD2 (5 bases). This CDR3 contains 16 residues. Germline lookup yields CDR1 LNHDA and CDR2 SQIVND (reference sequence). The ends were cut back, 3 bases at V and 9 bases at J, with 21 bases in the middle. DNA of the CDR3: TGTGCCAGTAGTATCCCCCCACTAGGGTCCTTGGGTGAGCAGTTCTTC. Its translation is CASSIPPLGSLGEQFF.

This sequence joins TRBV7-6 and TRBJ2-1; 12 bases map to TRBD2. CDR3 length: 17 amino acids. Germline V gives CDR1 SGHVS, CDR2 FNYEAQ. Germline trimming cut 5 bases from V and 4 bases from J; bases unmatched to any gene: 9. As DNA, the CDR3 is TGTGCCAGCAGCCCGAGAACTAGCGGGAGGTTGTACAATGAGCAGTTCTTC. Amino acids: CASSPRTSGRLYNEQFF.

V gene TRBV10-1 combines with J gene TRBJ1-4, with TRBD1 identical over 9 bases. The V segment lost 10 bases and the J segment 8 bases; nucleotides outside the gene matches: 8. CDR1 and CDR2 from the germline V gene are WNHNN and SYGVQD (reference sequence). The CDR3 runs 13 residues. DNA for the CDR3: TGCGCCACCCGACAGGGGGTAGGGGAAAAACTGTTTTTT. This encodes CATRQGVGEKLFF.

The rearrangement links TRBV6-5 to TRBJ2-3; 10 bases agree with TRBD2. V lost 7 bases and J lost 14; bases outside the gene matches: 12. Germline CDR1 and CDR2: MNHEY and SVGAGI. This CDR3 spans 13 amino acids. DNA of the CDR3: TGTGCCAGCACCCCCCGGCTAGCGGGAGAATGGTATTTT. Translated: CASTPRLAGEWYF.

The CDR3 bases are TGTGCCAGTAGAACGGACAGGAACACAGATACGCAGTATTTT. This codes for CASRTDRNTDTQYF. This chain links TRBV19 with TRBJ2-3, with 7 positions matching TRBD1. V lost 6 bases to trimming and J lost 2 bases; unmatched junction nucleotides: 5. This CDR3 comprises 14 residues. The germline V gene encodes CDR1 LNHDA and CDR2 SQIVND (reference sequence).

This clone was found a few times. The rearrangement joins TRBV7-2 to TRBJ2-7; 8 nucleotides line up with TRBD2. Trimming took 5 bases from V and 7 from J; bases not matched to a gene: 10. This CDR3 region has 14 residues. CDR1 and CDR2 (germline): SGHTA, FQGNSA. This CDR3 reads CASSPSGSTGEQYF. DNA for the CDR3: TGTGCCAGCAGCCCCAGCGGGAGCACGGGGGAGCAGTACTTC.

This clone was detected only once. V usage is TRBV11-2 and J usage is TRBJ1-4; 7 bases agree with TRBD1. Germline V CDR1 and CDR2: SGHAT, FQNNGV. This CDR3 has 14 residues. J lost 7 bases, V lost 1 base, and 3 bases had no gene match. CDR3 nucleotide sequence: TGTGCCAGCAGCTTAGGGACAGGTGGTGAAAAACTGTTTTTT. Its protein product is CASSLGTGGEKLFF.

V is TRBV28 and J is TRBJ2-3; the match to TRBD2 covers 7 bases. The trim removed 5 bases at V and 6 bases at J, leaving 11 bases unmatched. The CDR3 contains 15 residues. Germline CDR1 reads MDHEN; CDR2 reads SYDVKM. DNA for the CDR3: TGTGCCAGCAGTCCCCCTCGGGCGGGAGAGGATACGCAGTATTTT. Translated: CASSPPRAGEDTQYF.

V and J are TRBV30 and TRBJ1-6, with TRBD1 matching 10 bases. Per the germline V gene, CDR1 is GTSNPN and CDR2 is SVGIG (reference sequence). The V and J ends lost 0 bases and 10 bases, in that order; junction bases with no gene match: 3. CDR3 size: 14 residues. The CDR3: CAWSVPTGGSPLHF. In DNA, the CDR3 is TGTGCCTGGAGTGTCCCGACAGGGGGCTCACCCCTCCACTTT.

The chain combines TRBV24-1 with TRBJ2-1, with TRBD2 matching over 7 bases. V gave up 4 bases and J gave up 5 bases; unmatched junction bases: 10. The CDR3 is made up of 16 amino acids. Germline-derived CDR1 and CDR2 are KGHDR and SFDVKD. This chain's CDR3 is CATSDPPGTTNNEQFF. The CDR3 DNA reads TGTGCCACCAGTGACCCCCCCGGGACTACCAACAATGAGCAGTTCTTC.

J is TRBJ2-4 and V is TRBV18; D is uncertain. Germline CDR1 and CDR2: KGHSH and LQKENI. The CDR3 extends over 15 amino acids. Trimming took 0 bases from V and 2 from J, leaving 8 bases between them. CDR3 residues: CASSPPESTKNIQYF. In nucleotides, the CDR3 is TGTGCCAGCTCACCACCGGAGTCCACCAAAAACATTCAGTACTTC.

This clone was seen once. The chain joins TRBV19 to TRBJ2-7, with 7 nucleotides matching TRBD2. CDR3 length: 17 residues. In germline, CDR1 is LNHDA, CDR2 SQIVND (reference sequence). The V and J ends lost 1 base and 0 bases, in that order; junction bases with no gene match: 9. The chain's CDR3 is CASSIGPPSGGSYEQYF. CDR3 nucleotide sequence: TGTGCCAGTAGTATAGGGCCCCCTAGCGGCGGCTCCTACGAGCAGTACTTC.

This chain uses TRBV9 with TRBJ2-7; 14 positions match TRBD2. This CDR3 comprises 17 residues. Trimming at V came to 4 bases and at J to 6 bases, leaving 12 bases not matched to a gene. The germline V gene has CDR1 SGDLS and CDR2 YYNGEE. The CDR3 protein is CASSPRGRGLAGVEQYF. CDR3 in DNA: TGTGCCAGCAGCCCTCGAGGTAGGGGACTAGCGGGAGTCGAGCAGTACTTC. Variable domain in full (rest from reference TRBV9 and TRBJ2-7): DSGVTQTPKHLITATGQRVTLRCSPRSGDLSVYWYQQSLDQGLQFLIQYYNGEERAKGNILERFSAQQFPDLHSELNLSSLELGDSALYFCASSPRGRGLAGVEQYFGPGTRLTVT.

CDR3 protein: CASSLVGAREQYF. CDR3 nucleotides: TGTGCCAGCAGCTTGGTGGGAGCCCGCGAGCAGTACTTC. V usage is TRBV5-4 and J usage is TRBJ2-7, with D perhaps matching TRBD2 (5 bases). The V end was cut by 0 bases, the J end by 6 bases, with 10 bases between. Germline CDR1 is SGHNT and CDR2 is YYREEE (reference sequence). There are 13 residues in the CDR3.

The chain combines TRBV7-8 with TRBJ2-5; a weak D match, TRBD1 (6 bases). Between the trimmed V and J ends, which lost 5 bases and 1 base, there was a span of 14 bases. The CDR3 runs to 15 residues. Germline CDR1 is SGHVS and CDR2 is FQNEAQ. This CDR3 reads CASSDTGTTQETQYF. In DNA form, the CDR3 reads TGTGCCAGCAGCGACACCGGGACAACCCAAGAGACCCAGTACTTC.

The chain carries TRBV9 and TRBJ2-1; 12 bases align to TRBD2. The CDR3 has 15 amino acids. Per the germline V gene, CDR1 is SGDLS and CDR2 is YYNGEE. Trimming cost V 4 bases and J 8 bases; bases outside gene matches: 7. CDR3 residues: CASSPRLAGVYEQFF. Here the CDR3 DNA reads TGTGCCAGCAGCCCAAGACTAGCGGGAGTATATGAGCAGTTCTTC.

This clone was detected a few times. The chain uses TRBV21-1 and TRBJ2-1; the DNA was not compared with TRBD2, the D call given in the table. TRBV21-1 is tagged as a pseudogene. This CDR3 is built from 16 residues. CDR3 loop: CASSLVELADSNEQFF. In DNA, the CDR3 is TGTGCCAGCAGCCTCGTTGAGCTAGCGGATTCCAATGAGCAGTTCTTC.

This chain's CDR3 is CASSNYREGELFF. CDR3 in DNA: TGTGCCAGCAGCAACTACAGGGAGGGGGAGCTGTTTTTT. The chain uses TRBV7-2 and TRBJ2-2; a possible D gene is TRBD1 (6 bases). Germline CDR1 reads SGHTA; CDR2 reads FQGNSA. The V and J ends lost 5 bases and 8 bases respectively, with 12 bases between them. The CDR3 contains 13 residues.

This chain connects TRBV7-3 to TRBJ1-1; TRBD1 matches at 8 bases. Losses at the gene ends were 5 bases for V and 4 bases for J; bases not matched to a gene: 6. CDR1 and CDR2 (germline): SGHTA, FQGTGA. This CDR3 is 14 amino acids long. CDR3 residues: CASSPTGVGTEAFF. The CDR3 DNA follows: TGTGCCAGCAGCCCGACAGGGGTGGGCACTGAAGCTTTCTTT.

The chain links TRBV5-1 to TRBJ1-3, with 10 bases aligning to TRBD1. The CDR3 length is 16 residues. From germline, CDR1 is SGHRS and CDR2 YFSETQ. V was clipped by 4 bases and J by 3 bases; unmatched bases: 7. This CDR3 is CASSRGQGNRGNTIYF. The CDR3, as DNA: TGCGCCAGCAGCCGGGGACAGGGGAATCGTGGAAACACCATATATTTT. The full variable domain, completed using reference TRBV5-1 and TRBJ1-3, is KAGVTQTPRYLIKTRGQQVTLSCSPISGHRSVSWYQQTPGQGLQFLFEYFSETQRNKGNFPGRFSGRQFSNSRSEMNVSTLELGDSALYLCASSRGQGNRGNTIYFGEGSWLTVV.

The chain joins TRBV2 to TRBJ2-5; TRBD1 is a possible D gene (5 bases). This CDR3 has 15 residues. V lost 7 bases to trimming and J lost 2 bases, with 17 bases between them. Germline lookup yields CDR1 SNHLY and CDR2 FYNNEI. The CDR3 protein is CASTVGVGRQETQYF. The CDR3 DNA reads as TGTGCCAGCACGGTCGGTGTGGGGCGACAAGAGACCCAGTACTTC.

This clone was recorded a few times. The V call is TRBV21-1, the J call TRBJ2-5; the table names TRBD1, a call not compared with the DNA. TRBV21-1 is listed as a pseudogene. The CDR3 runs 15 residues. The CDR3 nucleotides are TGTGCCAGACAGTCCGGGACAGGGGACCAAGAGACCCAGTACTTC. Translated, it gives CARQSGTGDQETQYF.

This clone has only a few counts. The chain recombines TRBV19 with TRBJ1-2, with 7 nucleotides matching TRBD1. The germline gives CDR1 LNHDA, CDR2 SQIVND (reference sequence). The CDR3 consists of 14 residues. V lost 5 bases to trimming and J lost 8 bases; unmatched junction nucleotides: 11. The CDR3 DNA follows: TGTGCCAGTAGTTTGAACAGGGGACTGGGCGGCTACACCTTC. Encoded protein: CASSLNRGLGGYTF.

This sequence joins TRBV5-1 and TRBJ2-7; TRBD2 might be the D (6 bases). Deletions cut 4 bases from V and 5 bases from J, with 10 bases between. Germline CDR1 SGHRS, CDR2 YFSETQ. The length of the CDR3 is 12 residues. DNA of the CDR3: TGCGCCAGCAGCCCCCCGGGAGACGAGCAGTACTTC. It yields the protein CASSPPGDEQYF.

This chain links TRBV7-2 with TRBJ2-1, with 7 bases aligning to TRBD2. This CDR3 has 16 residues. J lost 6 bases, V lost 1 base, and 9 bases had no gene match. Per the germline V gene, CDR1 is SGHTA and CDR2 is FQGNSA. The CDR3 DNA sequence: TGTGCCAGCAGCTTAGACTGGACTAGGGCCGGCAATGAGCAGTTCTTC. It yields the protein CASSLDWTRAGNEQFF.

V usage is TRBV9 and J usage is TRBJ1-1, with D perhaps matching TRBD1 (6 bases). The CDR3 has 14 residues. V was clipped by 4 bases and J by 4 bases, with 14 bases between them. Per the germline V gene, CDR1 is SGDLS and CDR2 is YYNGEE. DNA for the CDR3: TGTGCCAGCAGCACCCGGGACACCTCCACTGAAGCTTTCTTT. Translating gives CASSTRDTSTEAFF.

The CDR3 DNA reads as TGTGCCAGCAGCCAACACAGGGGACTAGCGGACAATGAGCAGTTCTTC. Translating it yields CASSQHRGLADNEQFF. The chain links TRBV3-1 (or the pseudogene TRBV3-2) to TRBJ2-1, with TRBD2 matching 11 bases. Trimming took 2 bases from V and 5 from J; bases not matched to a gene: 5. This CDR3 spans 16 amino acids. From germline, CDR1 is LGHDT and CDR2 YNNKEL (reference sequence).